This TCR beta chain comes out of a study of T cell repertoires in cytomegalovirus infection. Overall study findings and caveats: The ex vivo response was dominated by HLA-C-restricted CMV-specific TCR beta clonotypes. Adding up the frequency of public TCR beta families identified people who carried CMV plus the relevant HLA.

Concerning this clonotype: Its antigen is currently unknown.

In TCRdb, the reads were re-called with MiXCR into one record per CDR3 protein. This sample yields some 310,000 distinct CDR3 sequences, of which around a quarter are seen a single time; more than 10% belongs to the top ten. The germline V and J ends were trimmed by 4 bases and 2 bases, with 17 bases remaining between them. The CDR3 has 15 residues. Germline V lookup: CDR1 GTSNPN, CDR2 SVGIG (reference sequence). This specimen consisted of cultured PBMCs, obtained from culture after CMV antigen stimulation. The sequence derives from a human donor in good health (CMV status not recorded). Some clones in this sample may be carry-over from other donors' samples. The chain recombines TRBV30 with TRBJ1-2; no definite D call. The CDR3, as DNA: TGTGCCTGGACTCAACTCGGAGCGGGAAACTATGGCTACACCTTC. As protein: CAWTQLGAGNYGYTF.